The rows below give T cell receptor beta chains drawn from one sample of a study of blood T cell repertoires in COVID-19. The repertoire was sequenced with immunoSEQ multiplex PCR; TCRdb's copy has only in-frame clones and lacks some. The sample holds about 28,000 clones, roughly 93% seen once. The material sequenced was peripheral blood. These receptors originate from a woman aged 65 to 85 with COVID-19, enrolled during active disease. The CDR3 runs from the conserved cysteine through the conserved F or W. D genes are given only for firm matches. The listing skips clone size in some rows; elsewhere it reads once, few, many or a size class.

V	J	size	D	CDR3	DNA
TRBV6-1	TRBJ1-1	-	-	CASRFLQGNTEAFF	TGTGCCAGCAGATTTTTACAGGGGAACACTGAAGCTTTCTTT
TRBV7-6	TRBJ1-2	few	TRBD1	CASSLVSGYPGQGIGYTF	TGTGCCAGCAGCTTAGTGTCGGGTTATCCGGGACAGGGGATAGGCTACACCTTC
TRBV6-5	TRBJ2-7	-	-	CASTSGHHSYEQYF	TGTGCCAGCACCTCGGGACACCACTCCTACGAGCAGTACTTC
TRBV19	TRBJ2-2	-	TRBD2	CASAWSGGIPGELFF	TGTGCCAGCGCCTGGTCGGGGGGAATTCCCGGGGAGCTGTTTTTT
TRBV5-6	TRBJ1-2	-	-	CASSLMGAPDYGYTF	TGTGCCAGCAGCTTGATGGGGGCGCCTGACTATGGCTACACCTTC
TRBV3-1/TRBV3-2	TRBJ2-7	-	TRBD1	CASSGTGFEQYF	TGTGCCAGCAGCGGGACAGGTTTCGAGCAGTACTTC
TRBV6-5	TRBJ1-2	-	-	CASSGGDFYGYTF	TGTGCCAGCTCGGGGGGGGACTTCTATGGCTATACCTTC
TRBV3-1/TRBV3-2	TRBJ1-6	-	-	CASSQDSGVGYNSPLHF	TGTGCCAGCAGCCAAGATAGCGGGGTGGGCTATAATTCACCCCTCCACTTT
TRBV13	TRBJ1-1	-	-	CASSRLGGYTEAFF	TGTGCCAGCAGCCGCCTCGGGGGGTACACTGAAGCTTTCTTT
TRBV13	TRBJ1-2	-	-	CATRPSLANYGYTF	TGTGCCACCCGACCGAGCCTAGCTAACTATGGCTACACCTTC
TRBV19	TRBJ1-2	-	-	CASTSKDSQLRGYTF	TGTGCCAGTACCTCCAAGGACAGCCAGCTAAGAGGCTACACCTTC